A selection of T cell receptor beta chains follows, all from one sample in a study of technical replicates of blood from several donors. This table comes from immunoSEQ multiplex PCR, and its TCRdb copy is limited to in-frame clones, with some not included. The sample carries roughly 87,000 clones, about 91% recorded once. The sample comprised T cells isolated from PBMCs. The receptors stem from a human donor in good health. Each CDR3 is given with its conserved first and last residue. D genes are given only for firm matches. A clone size is listed for some rows: how often the clone was seen (once, few, many), or a class if it is expanded.

CDR3 protein: CASSEDRAPYEQYF
CDR3 DNA: TGTGCCAGCAGCGAAGACAGGGCCCCCTACGAGCAGTACTTC
J gene: TRBJ2-7
D gene: TRBD1
clone size: .
V gene: TRBV7-9

CDR3 protein: CASSYSAEGQPQHF
CDR3 DNA: TGTGCCAGCAGTTACTCAGCAGAGGGTCAGCCCCAGCATTTT
J gene: TRBJ1-5
D gene: .
clone size: once
V gene: TRBV6-5

CDR3 protein: CASSNPLAGSYEQYF
CDR3 DNA: TGTGCCAGCAGTAACCCTCTAGCGGGTTCCTACGAGCAGTACTTC
J gene: TRBJ2-7
D gene: TRBD2
clone size: once
V gene: TRBV5-6

CDR3 protein: CASSEPQPRVQLSGELFF
CDR3 DNA: TGCGCCAGCAGTGAGCCGCAACCCAGGGTACAATTGTCCGGGGAGCTGTTTTTT
J gene: TRBJ2-2
D gene: .
clone size: .
V gene: TRBV10-1

CDR3 protein: CASSIRGDRVSYEQYF
CDR3 DNA: TGTGCCAGTAGTATTAGAGGGGACAGGGTGTCCTACGAGCAGTACTTC
J gene: TRBJ2-7
D gene: TRBD1
clone size: .
V gene: TRBV19

CDR3 protein: CAISGNSPNTEAFF
CDR3 DNA: TGTGCCATCAGTGGTAACTCTCCGAACACTGAAGCTTTCTTT
J gene: TRBJ1-1
D gene: .
clone size: .
V gene: TRBV10-3

CDR3 protein: CSVNQGSGEQYF
CDR3 DNA: TGCAGCGTTAATCAGGGGTCGGGCGAGCAGTACTTC
J gene: TRBJ2-7
D gene: .
clone size: .
V gene: TRBV29-1

CDR3 protein: CASSYRLAVPYNEQFF
CDR3 DNA: TGTGCCAGCAGTTACAGGCTAGCGGTACCCTACAATGAGCAGTTCTTC
J gene: TRBJ2-1
D gene: TRBD2
clone size: .
V gene: TRBV6-6

CDR3 protein: CASSLAGSTSSYEQYF
CDR3 DNA: TGTGCCAGCAGCTTAGCAGGGTCAACTAGTAGCTACGAGCAGTACTTC
J gene: TRBJ2-7
D gene: .
clone size: .
V gene: TRBV7-2

CDR3 protein: CASSLARDRVNEAFF
CDR3 DNA: TGTGCCAGCAGTCTCGCTCGGGACAGAGTTAATGAAGCTTTCTTT
J gene: TRBJ1-1
D gene: TRBD1
clone size: .
V gene: TRBV27

CDR3 protein: CAITPGQGNYEQYF
CDR3 DNA: TGCGCCATTACGCCGGGACAGGGGAACTACGAGCAGTACTTC
J gene: TRBJ2-7
D gene: TRBD1
clone size: once
V gene: TRBV10-2

CDR3 protein: CAWRSGRVNEQFF
CDR3 DNA: TGTGCCTGGAGAAGCGGGAGGGTAAATGAGCAGTTCTTC
J gene: TRBJ2-1
D gene: TRBD2
clone size: .
V gene: TRBV30

CDR3 protein: CASSLILARGSTDTQYF
CDR3 DNA: TGTGCCAGCAGTTTAATCCTCGCCAGGGGGAGCACAGATACGCAGTATTTT
J gene: TRBJ2-3
D gene: TRBD1
clone size: .
V gene: TRBV27

CDR3 protein: CASSPYVTNEAFF
CDR3 DNA: TGTGCCAGCAGCCCGTACGTCACAAACGAAGCTTTCTTT
J gene: TRBJ1-1
D gene: .
clone size: .
V gene: TRBV5-6

CDR3 protein: CASSLDRRSDEQFF
CDR3 DNA: TGTGCCAGCAGCTTAGATAGGAGGAGCGATGAGCAGTTCTTC
J gene: TRBJ2-1
D gene: .
clone size: .
V gene: TRBV7-9

CDR3 protein: CASSYSTSGFYNEQFF
CDR3 DNA: TGTGCCAGCAGTTACTCGACTAGCGGGTTTTACAATGAGCAGTTCTTC
J gene: TRBJ2-1
D gene: TRBD2
clone size: .
V gene: TRBV6-5

CDR3 protein: CASSLSENYYEQYF
CDR3 DNA: TGTGCCAGCAGCTTATCCGAGAACTACTACGAGCAGTACTTC
J gene: TRBJ2-7
D gene: .
clone size: .
V gene: TRBV7-8

CDR3 protein: CASSTTPTVYEQYF
CDR3 DNA: TGTGCCAGCAGTACCACCCCGACTGTCTACGAGCAGTACTTC
J gene: TRBJ2-7
D gene: .
clone size: once
V gene: TRBV27

CDR3 protein: CASSRTGVEYNEQFF
CDR3 DNA: TGTGCCAGCAGCAGGACAGGGGTCGAATACAATGAGCAGTTCTTC
J gene: TRBJ2-1
D gene: TRBD1
clone size: .
V gene: TRBV6-6

CDR3 protein: CASGRNTEAFF
CDR3 DNA: TGTGCCAGTGGGAGGAACACTGAAGCTTTCTTT
J gene: TRBJ1-1
D gene: .
clone size: .
V gene: TRBV19

CDR3 protein: CAWNRVDQPQHF
CDR3 DNA: TGTGCCTGGAACAGGGTGGATCAGCCCCAGCATTTT
J gene: TRBJ1-5
D gene: .
clone size: .
V gene: TRBV30

CDR3 protein: CASSYREGGELFF
CDR3 DNA: TGCGCCAGCAGTTACAGGGAGGGCGGGGAGCTGTTTTTT
J gene: TRBJ2-2
D gene: .
clone size: .
V gene: TRBV10-1

CDR3 protein: CSVEGAEGQPQHF
CDR3 DNA: TGCAGCGTTGAGGGGGCCGAGGGACAGCCCCAGCATTTT
J gene: TRBJ1-5
D gene: .
clone size: .
V gene: TRBV29-1

CDR3 protein: CASSPGQGSFRELFF
CDR3 DNA: TGTGCCAGCAGCCCGGGACAGGGTAGTTTCCGGGAGCTGTTTTTT
J gene: TRBJ2-2
D gene: TRBD1
clone size: .
V gene: TRBV27

CDR3 protein: CASSQGQFSYEQYF
CDR3 DNA: TGTGCCAGCAGCCAGGGACAATTCTCCTACGAGCAGTACTTC
J gene: TRBJ2-7
D gene: .
clone size: .
V gene: TRBV7-2

CDR3 protein: CASSITGGSSYEQYF
CDR3 DNA: TGTGCCAGCAGCATTACAGGGGGCTCTTCCTACGAGCAGTACTTC
J gene: TRBJ2-7
D gene: TRBD1
clone size: once
V gene: TRBV28

CDR3 protein: CASSISGQSSYEQYF
CDR3 DNA: TGTGCCAGTAGTATTTCCGGACAGAGCTCCTACGAGCAGTACTTC
J gene: TRBJ2-7
D gene: .
clone size: once
V gene: TRBV19

CDR3 protein: CASSIPGNEQFF
CDR3 DNA: TGTGCCAGTAGTATCCCAGGCAATGAGCAGTTCTTC
J gene: TRBJ2-1
D gene: .
clone size: .
V gene: TRBV19

CDR3 protein: CSVELGTMDGYTF
CDR3 DNA: TGCAGCGTTGAGTTAGGGACAATGGATGGCTACACCTTC
J gene: TRBJ1-2
D gene: .
clone size: .
V gene: TRBV29-1

CDR3 protein: CASSFKGNYGYTF
CDR3 DNA: TGTGCCAGCAGTTTTAAGGGGAACTATGGCTACACCTTC
J gene: TRBJ1-2
D gene: .
clone size: .
V gene: TRBV27

CDR3 protein: CASGLQVPGNTIYF
CDR3 DNA: TGTGCCAGCGGCCTACAGGTACCTGGAAACACCATATATTTT
J gene: TRBJ1-3
D gene: .
clone size: .
V gene: TRBV28

CDR3 protein: CASSFAPGGYNEQFF
CDR3 DNA: TGTGCCAGCAGTTTCGCACCAGGGGGCTACAATGAGCAGTTCTTC
J gene: TRBJ2-1
D gene: TRBD1
clone size: .
V gene: TRBV28

CDR3 protein: CASSLKRSKNIQYF
CDR3 DNA: TGTGCCAGCTCACTTAAGAGAAGCAAAAACATTCAGTACTTC
J gene: TRBJ2-4
D gene: .
clone size: .
V gene: TRBV18

CDR3 protein: CASSTKQGAGANVLTF
CDR3 DNA: TGTGCCAGCAGCACGAAACAGGGGGCTGGGGCCAACGTCCTGACTTTC
J gene: TRBJ2-6
D gene: TRBD1
clone size: .
V gene: TRBV11-3

CDR3 protein: CASSSGEFTDTQYF
CDR3 DNA: TGTGCCAGCAGCTCAGGGGAGTTTACAGATACGCAGTATTTT
J gene: TRBJ2-3
D gene: .
clone size: .
V gene: TRBV11-3

CDR3 protein: CASSLSTYEQYF
CDR3 DNA: TGCGCCAGCAGCTTGAGTACTTACGAGCAGTACTTC
J gene: TRBJ2-7
D gene: .
clone size: .
V gene: TRBV5-1

CDR3 protein: CASSRTDYYEQYF
CDR3 DNA: TGTGCCAGCAGTAGGACAGACTATTACGAGCAGTACTTC
J gene: TRBJ2-7
D gene: .
clone size: .
V gene: TRBV6-5

CDR3 protein: CATGLAGVDEQYF
CDR3 DNA: TGTGCCACCGGACTAGCGGGAGTTGACGAGCAGTACTTC
J gene: TRBJ2-7
D gene: TRBD2
clone size: .
V gene: TRBV6-5

CDR3 protein: CASTLNPKTMDYTF
CDR3 DNA: TGTGCCAGCACCCTGAACCCTAAAACTATGGACTACACCTTC
J gene: TRBJ1-2
D gene: .
clone size: .
V gene: TRBV5-4

CDR3 protein: CASSYSPGQIVKLFF
CDR3 DNA: TGTGCCAGCAGTTACAGCCCGGGACAGATCGTAAAACTGTTTTTT
J gene: TRBJ1-4
D gene: TRBD1
clone size: once
V gene: TRBV6-5

CDR3 protein: CASAPSGRGEQYF
CDR3 DNA: TGCGCCAGCGCTCCTAGCGGGAGAGGCGAGCAGTACTTC
J gene: TRBJ2-7
D gene: TRBD2
clone size: .
V gene: TRBV5-1

CDR3 protein: CASSYGMATEAFF
CDR3 DNA: TGCGCCAGCAGCTACGGGATGGCCACTGAAGCTTTCTTT
J gene: TRBJ1-1
D gene: .
clone size: .
V gene: TRBV5-1

CDR3 protein: CAIAGGADTQYF
CDR3 DNA: TGTGCAATCGCAGGGGGCGCGGATACGCAGTATTTT
J gene: TRBJ2-3
D gene: TRBD1
clone size: .
V gene: TRBV10-3

CDR3 protein: CASRSGFYEQYF
CDR3 DNA: TGTGCCAGCAGGTCAGGTTTCTACGAGCAGTACTTC
J gene: TRBJ2-7
D gene: .
clone size: .
V gene: TRBV11-2

CDR3 protein: CSGGTAQMGTEAFF
CDR3 DNA: TGCAGCGGGGGGACAGCTCAAATGGGCACTGAAGCTTTCTTT
J gene: TRBJ1-1
D gene: TRBD1
clone size: few
V gene: TRBV29-1

CDR3 protein: CAIRYETQYF
CDR3 DNA: TGCGCCATCCGGTATGAGACCCAGTACTTC
J gene: TRBJ2-5
D gene: .
clone size: .
V gene: TRBV5-1

CDR3 protein: CASSPISGGTEAFF
CDR3 DNA: TGTGCCAGCAGCCCCATATCGGGGGGGACTGAAGCTTTCTTT
J gene: TRBJ1-1
D gene: .
clone size: .
V gene: TRBV7-8

CDR3 protein: CASSPGWPGDEKLFF
CDR3 DNA: TGTGCCAGCAGCCCGGGATGGCCCGGGGATGAAAAACTGTTTTTT
J gene: TRBJ1-4
D gene: .
clone size: .
V gene: TRBV11-2

CDR3 protein: CASSLGGRDTGELFF
CDR3 DNA: TGTGCCAGCAGCTTAGGTGGGAGGGACACCGGGGAGCTGTTTTTT
J gene: TRBJ2-2
D gene: TRBD2
clone size: .
V gene: TRBV7-8

CDR3 protein: CASSLLTGSLRYEQYF
CDR3 DNA: TGTGCCAGCAGCTTACTTACAGGGAGTCTTCGCTACGAGCAGTACTTC
J gene: TRBJ2-7
D gene: .
clone size: .
V gene: TRBV7-2

CDR3 protein: CASSLTVPPYEQYF
CDR3 DNA: TGTGCCAGCAGCCTGACAGTACCACCCTACGAGCAGTACTTC
J gene: TRBJ2-7
D gene: .
clone size: .
V gene: TRBV7-9

CDR3 protein: CASSPTRSGNAEAFF
CDR3 DNA: TGTGCCAGCAGCCCCACCAGAAGCGGGAACGCTGAAGCTTTCTTT
J gene: TRBJ1-1
D gene: .
clone size: .
V gene: TRBV7-8

CDR3 protein: CASTGLVSSYNEQFF
CDR3 DNA: TGTGCCAGCACGGGACTAGTCAGCTCCTACAATGAGCAGTTCTTC
J gene: TRBJ2-1
D gene: TRBD2
clone size: .
V gene: TRBV27

CDR3 protein: CAWSVPGLQSYEQYF
CDR3 DNA: TGTGCCTGGAGTGTACCAGGACTGCAGTCCTACGAGCAGTACTTC
J gene: TRBJ2-7
D gene: .
clone size: .
V gene: TRBV30

CDR3 protein: CASSLQKSTELSGNTIYF
CDR3 DNA: TGTGCCAGCAGCTTACAGAAGTCTACGGAGCTCTCTGGAAACACCATATATTTT
J gene: TRBJ1-3
D gene: .
clone size: .
V gene: TRBV13